Listed below are T cell receptor beta chains from one sample, sequenced in a study of control samples from healthy donors and cancer patients. Libraries were prepared by immunoSEQ multiplex PCR; TCRdb keeps only in-frame clonotypes and omits some of them. The table includes 50,000 or so clones, roughly 85% detected once. The sequencing input was PBMCs. The source is a woman in her forties or fifties with lung cancer. CDR3s include the opening cysteine and the closing phenylalanine or tryptophan. D genes are given only for firm matches. The listing skips clone size in some rows; elsewhere it reads once, few, many or a size class.

J,size,V,D,CDR3,DNA
TRBJ2-5,once,TRBV3-1/TRBV3-2,NA,CASSRTLGGKETQYF,TGTGCCAGCAGCCGGACCCTCGGGGGTAAAGAGACCCAGTACTTC
TRBJ1-2,once,TRBV7-8,NA,CASSLNSNYGYTF,TGTGCCAGCAGCTTAAACAGCAACTATGGCTACACCTTC
TRBJ1-5,NA,TRBV7-9,NA,CASSFEGSNQPQHF,TGTGCCAGCAGCTTCGAGGGTAGCAATCAGCCCCAGCATTTT
TRBJ1-5,NA,TRBV6-5,NA,CASSYSGMSDQPQHF,TGTGCCAGCAGTTACTCTGGTATGAGCGATCAGCCCCAGCATTTT
TRBJ2-3,medium-sized,TRBV27,TRBD2,CASKNTGTSGGVTDTQYF,TGTGCCAGCAAGAACACCGGGACTAGCGGGGGGGTCACAGATACGCAGTATTTT
TRBJ1-5,NA,TRBV30,TRBD1,CAWSTGVSNQPQHF,TGTGCCTGGAGTACAGGGGTTAGCAATCAGCCCCAGCATTTT
TRBJ2-3,NA,TRBV2,NA,CASRTGGTDTQYF,TGTGCCAGCAGGACGGGGGGCACAGATACGCAGTATTTT
TRBJ1-1,NA,TRBV18,NA,CASSPQGDTEAFF,TGTGCCAGCTCACCACAGGGGGACACTGAAGCTTTCTTT
TRBJ1-1,NA,TRBV15,NA,CATSFRDLNTEAFF,TGTGCCACCAGCTTCCGGGATTTGAACACTGAAGCTTTCTTT
TRBJ1-5,NA,TRBV7-8,NA,CASSPLAQPGGQPQHF,TGTGCCAGCAGCCCTCTCGCTCAACCCGGGGGTCAGCCCCAGCATTTT
TRBJ2-1,NA,TRBV19,NA,CASSIRRSLVLTYNEQFF,TGTGCCAGTAGTATAAGAAGAAGCCTTGTCCTAACTTACAATGAGCAGTTCTTC
TRBJ1-1,NA,TRBV18,NA,CASSPFEGGFTEAFF,TGTGCCAGCTCTCCCTTTGAGGGGGGGTTCACTGAAGCTTTCTTT
TRBJ1-1,NA,TRBV7-3,TRBD1,CASRSTGDTEAFF,TGTGCCAGCAGATCTACAGGGGACACTGAAGCTTTCTTT
TRBJ2-2,NA,TRBV6-2/TRBV6-3,NA,CASSWARGGNTGELFF,TGTGCCAGCAGTTGGGCCAGAGGGGGAAACACCGGGGAGCTGTTTTTT
TRBJ2-2,NA,TRBV23-1,TRBD1,CASSQPYTGGANTGELFF,TGCGCCAGCAGTCAACCCTATACAGGGGGCGCGAACACCGGGGAGCTGTTTTTT
TRBJ1-1,NA,TRBV24-1,NA,CATSDKGSHTEAFF,TGTGCCACCAGTGATAAAGGGTCTCACACTGAAGCTTTCTTT
TRBJ1-2,NA,TRBV27,TRBD1,CASSLDRATNYGYTF,TGTGCCAGCAGCCTGGACAGGGCCACTAACTATGGCTACACCTTC
TRBJ2-3,NA,TRBV11-2,TRBD2,CASSLQGGGATDTQYF,TGTGCCAGCAGCTTACAAGGCGGGGGGGCCACAGATACGCAGTATTTT